These T cell receptor beta chains were read from a single sample in a study of T-cell memory formation after mild COVID-19. TCRdb independently ran MiXCR on the 5' RACE reads; one entry per CDR3 protein. The sample lists 470,000 or so distinct CDR3 sequences, around a quarter seen once, with roughly an eighth in the top ten. The sequenced sample was PBMCs or a T cell subset sorted from them (not recorded which). Every receptor here comes from an adult woman who had mild COVID-19 (a few samples of this study predate the infection). Cell type and time point are not known. Both conserved end residues are part of each CDR3. D genes are given only for firm matches. Not all rows give a size; the values are once, few, many and, for expanded clones, a class.

-	TRBV7-9	TRBJ2-1	-	TGTGCCAGCAGCTTGAGGGGCCCCTACAATGAGCAGTTCTTC	CASSLRGPYNEQFF
few	TRBV15	TRBJ1-2	-	TGTGCCACCAGCAGAGAAGTTACAGGTCTCTATGGCTACACCTTC	CATSREVTGLYGYTF
-	TRBV6-5	TRBJ2-7	TRBD1	TGTGCCAGCAGTACAGGGGGCTTCGCCTACGAGCAGTACTTC	CASSTGGFAYEQYF
-	TRBV3-1	TRBJ2-1	TRBD1	TGTGCCAGCAGTCCGGACAGGGTCGGCACTGAGCAGTTCTTC	CASSPDRVGTEQFF
-	TRBV2	TRBJ2-1	TRBD2	TGTGCCAGCAGTGAAGCGGGGACTAGCCCGTCTAATGAGCAGTTCTTC	CASSEAGTSPSNEQFF
few	TRBV12-3/TRBV12-4	TRBJ2-3	-	TGTGCCAGCATCCAGGCCTTGGGGAATACGCAGTATTTT	CASIQALGNTQYF
-	TRBV5-1	TRBJ2-7	TRBD2	TGCGCCAGCAGGACCCGGACTAGCGTAGGCGAGCAGTACTTC	CASRTRTSVGEQYF
once	TRBV7-2	TRBJ2-1	-	TGTGCCAGCAGCTTAGGGGCTAGAGGCTACAATGAGCAGTTCTTC	CASSLGARGYNEQFF
-	TRBV29-1	TRBJ2-1	-	TGCAGCGTTCAAGGGGGGGCGGGTGAGCAGTTCTTC	CSVQGGAGEQFF
-	TRBV20-1	TRBJ1-1	-	TGCAGTGCTAGAGATCCTAGGCTTAGACCCACAAGGTCTGAAGCTTTCTTT	CSARDPRLRPTRSEAFF
few	TRBV10-3	TRBJ1-5	-	TGTGCCATCAGCCGCGGAGGGGAGGTTCAGCCCCAGCATTTT	CAISRGGEVQPQHF
-	TRBV5-1	TRBJ2-1	TRBD2	TGCGCCAGCAGCGGCCGCCCGACAGGCCATATAGCGGGGGGGCCGAACAATGAGCAGTTCTTC	CASSGRPTGHIAGGPNNEQFF
-	TRBV4-3	TRBJ1-1	-	TGCGCCAGCAGCCAAGGTCTTGGGGCTGAAGCTTTCTTT	CASSQGLGAEAFF
-	TRBV2	TRBJ2-1	TRBD2	TGTGCCAGCAGTATTAGCGGGGAGGGCCTTGATGAGCAGTTCTTC	CASSISGEGLDEQFF
-	TRBV4-1	TRBJ2-5	-	TGCGCCAGCAGCCAAGGGTTATTGTGGGGCTCAGGGGTATCGGTGGAGACCCAGTACTTC	CASSQGLLWGSGVSVETQYF
-	TRBV7-3	TRBJ2-2	-	TGTGCCAGCAGTTCCACAGGTCCGGGAACCGGGGAGCTGTTTTTT	CASSSTGPGTGELFF
few	TRBV29-1	TRBJ2-1	TRBD2	TGCAGCGTTGAGACTAGCGGGGGTCCTACCTACAATGAGCAGTTCTTC	CSVETSGGPTYNEQFF
-	TRBV7-2	TRBJ2-5	TRBD1	TGTGCCAGCACCCGGGACAGGGGGCAAGAGACCCAGTACTTC	CASTRDRGQETQYF
few	TRBV10-3	TRBJ1-4	-	TGTGCCATCAGTGTGACAGCGGAAGGGACTAATGAAAAACTGTTTTTT	CAISVTAEGTNEKLFF
few	TRBV11-3	TRBJ2-3	-	TGTGCCAGCAGCCCTGGGGGCTCTTTCACCGATACGCAGTATTTT	CASSPGGSFTDTQYF
many	TRBV29-1	TRBJ1-1	TRBD1	TGCAGCGCGAGGACAGGGGCCACTGAAGCTTTCTTT	CSARTGATEAFF
-	TRBV20-1	TRBJ2-1	TRBD1	TGCAGTGCTAGGGATACTCGGGACAGGGGGGCTCATGAGCAGTTCTTC	CSARDTRDRGAHEQFF
-	TRBV7-2	TRBJ2-5	TRBD2	TGTGCCAGCAGCGGCCGACTAGCGGCGGGCAATATTCAAGAGACCCAGTACTTC	CASSGRLAAGNIQETQYF